The source of this TCR beta chain is a study of blood T cells in healthy people across ages. Between the trimmed V and J ends, which lost 6 bases and 9 bases, there was a span of 27 bases. CDR1 is MNHEY, CDR2 SVGEGT, per germline. The CDR3 is made up of 17 amino acids. Alongside a J-beta primer mix, a sample-barcoded 5' primer served in a second PCR lasting about 7 to 12 cycles. A template-switch adaptor that had 12 random nucleotides put a tag on each cDNA molecule. MiXCR, applied by TCRdb to the 5' RACE reads, yields one record per CDR3 protein. The sample lists hundreds of thousands of distinct CDR3 sequences; roughly 41% were seen once.

Sequenced input: blood. This clonotype was obtained from a man of 80 years or more in good health. V usage is TRBV6-2 or TRBV6-3 and J usage is TRBJ2-1; D possibly matches TRBD1 or TRBD2 (7 bases each). DNA of the CDR3: TGTGCCAGCAGAGACGACAGGGCTGAAGGGTGGGGGGGTGAGCAGTTCTTC. Its protein product is CASRDDRAEGWGGEQFF.